This T cell receptor beta chain was captured in a study of control samples from healthy donors and cancer patients. Sequencing was performed with immunoSEQ multiplex PCR; in TCRdb, only in-frame clones are kept and a portion is missing. The data show approximately 110,000 clones, approximately 83% seen once. This clone was detected only once. Trimming pared 6 bases from V and 3 bases from J, leaving 18 bases between. Looked up from germline, CDR1 is SGHKS and CDR2 is YYEKEE (reference sequence). The CDR3 is 15 residues long. The rearrangement uses TRBV5-5 and TRBJ1-1, with a weak D call TRBD1 (5 bases). Specimen: blood. This receptor was obtained from a woman in her 50s in good health. CDR3 sequence: CASTQRPDTDTEAFF. CDR3 coding DNA: TGTGCCAGCACCCAGAGACCGGACACGGACACTGAAGCTTTCTTT.